This TCR beta chain was documented in a study of long-term antiretroviral therapy in people with HIV. Study outcomes and limitations: Post-treatment diversity went higher with ART but stayed below transplant donor controls. Before ART, certain clones expanded, and these dominated the repertoire at all time points.

Survey-level resolution applied to immunoSEQ assay v3.0. Sequencing used immunoSEQ multiplex PCR; TCRdb keeps in-frame clones, though not all of them. The sample lists approximately 13,000 clones; approximately 80% were seen once. Concerning this clone itself: Antigen unknown.

This TCR was recovered from a middle-aged woman with HIV. The source was unsorted PBMCs, collected 0.5 years before starting antiretroviral therapy.

The CDR3 coding sequence is TGTGCCAGCAGGCGAGCCTCGGTTCACACCGGGGAGCTGTTTTTT. It encodes CASRRASVHTGELFF. The chain has TRBV6-1 and TRBJ2-2; D uncertain. V lost 6 bases and J lost 3, with 14 bases in between. The CDR3 loop spans 15 amino acids. Germline V gives CDR1 MNHNS, CDR2 SASEGT.